This TCR beta chain was recovered during a study of preoperative IRX-2 immunotherapy in early breast cancer (dated by TCRdb to the late 2010s). CDR3 length: 14 amino acids, cysteine to phenylalanine. Kept here is only the CDR3 DNA, which spans 42 bases and is read in frame from base 1. From a lookup of the germline V gene, CDR1 and CDR2 are SGHRS and YFSETQ. V is shortened by 0 bases, J by 4 bases, and the region joining them spans 8 bases. The treatment or condition label, as the study defines it: preoperative locoregional IRX-2 cytokine immunotherapy. The samples were obtained from a phase Ib study that tested preoperative, locoregional IRX-2 cytokine immunotherapy meant to prime immune responses. Patients with early-stage breast cancer who were given IRX-2 before surgery served as donors. For this clone: Its antigen has not been determined. Base qualities were left out, and no much larger clone turns up one base away.

Library prep was done by the immunoSEQ multiplex PCR assay. TCRdb took over this immuneACCESS table, retaining in-frame rearrangements with V and J assigned. Such tables are incomplete; in checked studies, under half of the missing clones stem from an unresolved V gene, and the remainder is unexplained. The sample includes 20,000 to 25,000 clones, with approximately 96% observed a single time. The top ten hold around 16% of the sample. The sequence links TRBV5-1 to TRBJ1-3; no D gene can be assigned with confidence. The material was tumor tissue, obtained after IRX-2 immunotherapy. This TCR was sampled from a human donor with breast cancer. The CDR3 in this case is CASSLAGSGNTIYF. The bases read TGCGCCAGCAGCTTGGCGGGTTCGGGAAACACCATATATTTT.